This T cell receptor beta chain is drawn from a study of T cell repertoires in ileal Crohn's disease. About the study: Thiopurines (about 10) or anti-TNF agents (around 17) were given postoperatively to about half. Study-wide points: Every patient over 26.8% clonality showed endoscopic recurrence.

This clone appeared a few times. Its antigen remains unknown. This CDR3 is 16 amino acids long. Trimming removed 5 bases from V and 4 bases from J, with 20 bases in between. Germline-derived CDR1 and CDR2 are LNHDA and SQIVND (reference sequence). Time point described: neoterminal ileum biopsy at postoperative endoscopy, about 6 months after surgery. Clones were read by immunoSEQ multiplex PCR, and TCRdb kept only the in-frame ones, dropping some. The data show roughly 7,400 clones, roughly 72% seen once. This chain uses TRBV19 with TRBJ1-1, with D hard to call. Specimen: ileal tissue. The origin of this receptor is an adult with Crohn's disease. CDR3 in DNA: TGTGCCAGTAGTCCCACTTTAGGAGGAGGGAGCACTGAAGCTTTCTTT. It translates to CASSPTLGGGSTEAFF.